Below, one TCR beta chain is given with its context. V gave up 1 base and J gave up 0 bases, with 7 bases separating them. Germline-derived CDR1 and CDR2 are SSHAT and FNYEAQ (reference sequence). The length of the CDR3 is 15 residues. It was during active infection that Seattle patients were enrolled and then longitudinally followed. Authors' analysis steps: The assay estimated nucleated cells by amplifying reference gene primers. The assay was immunoSEQ multiplex PCR, and TCRdb's table has in-frame clones only and misses some. Clonal size and the V and J genes are those of that table, whereas D and trimming came from the DNA. The data show fewer than 700,000 clones, about 89% seen once. This sample is part of a study of blood T cell repertoires in COVID-19. The wider study: Acute and convalescent COVID-19 specimens originated in the United States, Italy and Spain.

This sequence originates from a woman aged 50 to 60 with COVID-19, enrolled during active disease. The sample consisted of peripheral blood. V is TRBV7-7 and J is TRBJ2-1, with D unclear. The DNA for the CDR3 is TGTGCCAGCAGCTTAGGGCCCAGCTCCTACAATGAGCAGTTCTTC. It encodes CASSLGPSSYNEQFF.